This T cell receptor beta chain was identified in a study of blood T cell repertoires in COVID-19. TCRdb's copy holds only in-frame clones and misses some; the assay was immunoSEQ multiplex PCR. The sample includes 160,000 or so clones, approximately 80% seen only once; the top ten take around 6%. The length of the CDR3 is 14 residues. CDR1 and CDR2 from the germline V gene are SGHDT and YYEEEE. The junction had 1 base not matched to a gene; V was cut back by 2 bases and J by 4 bases. In this sample, this clone turned up a few times. What was sequenced was PBMCs or T cells enriched from blood (not recorded which). The chain couples TRBV5-6 to TRBJ2-3; 10 bases line up with TRBD2. The receptor was derived from a man between 35 and 55 years old who had recovered from COVID-19. Here the CDR3 reads CASSLLAGSDTQYF. The CDR3 DNA is TGTGCCAGCAGCTTACTAGCGGGGTCAGATACGCAGTATTTT. The full variable domain, its missing parts supplied by reference TRBV5-6 and TRBJ2-3, is DAGVTQSPTHLIKTRGQQVTLRCSPKSGHDTVSWYQQALGQGPQFIFQYYEEEERQRGNFPDRFSGHQFPNYSSELNVNALLLGDSALYLCASSLLAGSDTQYFGPGTRLTVL.